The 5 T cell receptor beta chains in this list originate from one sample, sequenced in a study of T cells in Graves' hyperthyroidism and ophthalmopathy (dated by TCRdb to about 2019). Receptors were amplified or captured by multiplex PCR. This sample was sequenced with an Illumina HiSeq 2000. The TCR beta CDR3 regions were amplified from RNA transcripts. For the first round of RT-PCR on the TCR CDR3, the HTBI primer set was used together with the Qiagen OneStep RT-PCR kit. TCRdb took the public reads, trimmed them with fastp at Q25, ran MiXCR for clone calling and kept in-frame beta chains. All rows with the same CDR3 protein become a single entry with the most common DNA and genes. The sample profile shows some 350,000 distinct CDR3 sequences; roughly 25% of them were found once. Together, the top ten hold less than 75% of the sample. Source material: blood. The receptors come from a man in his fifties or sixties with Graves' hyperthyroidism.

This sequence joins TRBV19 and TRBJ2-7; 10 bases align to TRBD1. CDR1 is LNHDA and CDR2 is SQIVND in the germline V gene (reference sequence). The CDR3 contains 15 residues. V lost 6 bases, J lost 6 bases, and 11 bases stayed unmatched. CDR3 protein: CASSWTGGRGGEQYF. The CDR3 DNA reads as TGTGCCAGTAGCTGGACAGGGGGTAGAGGGGGCGAGCAGTACTTC.

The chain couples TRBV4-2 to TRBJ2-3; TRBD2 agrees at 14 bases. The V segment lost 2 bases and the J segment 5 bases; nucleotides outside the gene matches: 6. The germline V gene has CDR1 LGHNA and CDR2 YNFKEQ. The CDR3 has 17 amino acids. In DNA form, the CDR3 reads TGTGCCAGCAGCCAACGCGGGACTAGCGGGAGTTTAGATACGCAGTATTTT. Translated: CASSQRGTSGSLDTQYF.

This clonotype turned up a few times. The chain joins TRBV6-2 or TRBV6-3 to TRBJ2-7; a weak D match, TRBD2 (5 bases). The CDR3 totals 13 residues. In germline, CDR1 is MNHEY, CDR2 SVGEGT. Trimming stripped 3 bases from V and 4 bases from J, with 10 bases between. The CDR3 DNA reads TGTGCCAGCAGTTATCGGGATCGGTACGAGCAGTACTTC. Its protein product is CASSYRDRYEQYF.

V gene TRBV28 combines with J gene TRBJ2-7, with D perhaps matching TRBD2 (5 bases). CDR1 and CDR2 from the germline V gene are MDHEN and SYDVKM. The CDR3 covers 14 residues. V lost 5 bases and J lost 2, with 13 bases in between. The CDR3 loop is CASSLTKTTYEQYF. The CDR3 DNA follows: TGTGCCAGCAGTCTCACTAAGACTACCTACGAGCAGTACTTC.

DNA of the CDR3: TGCAGCGTCCGGGACAGGGGGCGAGAAGATGAGCAGTTCTTC. This translates into CSVRDRGREDEQFF. The chain recombines TRBV29-1 with TRBJ2-1; 12 bases align to TRBD1. V shed 6 bases and J 8 bases; nucleotides not matched to a gene: 8. The CDR3 is 14 amino acids. Germline V gene lookup returns CDR1 SQVTM and CDR2 ANQGSEA.